This TCR beta chain was captured by sequencing in a study of T cells in Graves' hyperthyroidism and ophthalmopathy. Study observations and caveats: Blood samples included most of the expanded thyroid clonotypes exceeding 0.001. A model using 13 V-J features told ophthalmopathy apart from stable hyperthyroidism.

TCR beta CDR3 regions were amplified from RNA. Researchers ran a first-round RT-PCR on the TCR CDR3 using the HTBI primer set. TCRdb re-analysed the multiplex PCR reads in MiXCR, keeping a single row per CDR3 protein. The repertoire consists of about 720,000 distinct CDR3 sequences, with approximately 18% occurring once and the leading ten covering over 15%. The patients, who ranged from 18 to 65 in age, presented with newly diagnosed hyperthyroidism lasting under 2 months. Lactation, pregnancy, other autoimmune disease or uncontrolled infection excluded patients. This clonotype turned up a few times. Its cognate antigen is unknown. CDR3 length equals 11 residues. The V end lost 4 bases, the J end lost 5 bases, and 5 bases lay between the germline ends. Per the germline V gene, CDR1 is PRHDT and CDR2 is FYEKMQ (reference sequence).

The TCR was taken from a woman aged 45-60 years with Graves' hyperthyroidism that later progressed to Graves' ophthalmopathy. The chain uses TRBV13 and TRBJ1-1, with D hard to call. Sequencing was performed on blood. The CDR3 DNA follows: TGTGCCAGCAGCTCTATTACTGAAGCTTTCTTT. Encoded protein: CASSSITEAFF. Full variable domain (rest looked up from reference TRBV13 and TRBJ1-1): AAGVIQSPRHLIKEKRETATLKCYPIPRHDTVYWYQQGPGQDPQFLISFYEKMQSDKGSIPDRFSAQQFSDYHSELNMSSLELGDSALYFCASSSITEAFFGQGTRLTVV.